Presented here are 11 T cell receptor beta chains from one specimen sequenced in a study of T cell responses to AZD1222 COVID-19 vaccine. Sequenced by immunoSEQ multiplex PCR; TCRdb stores in-frame clones only, minus some. The sample includes some 130,000 clones, approximately 90% of them seen just once. Sequencing used peripheral blood, obtained on day 0 of AZD1222 vaccination. The receptors originated from an adult in good health.

V usage is TRBV19 and J usage is TRBJ1-5; 8 positions agree with TRBD1. The CDR3 runs to 17 residues. Germline values: CDR1 LNHDA, CDR2 SQIVND (reference sequence). V was pared by 2 bases and J by 6 bases, with 12 bases of the junction left unmatched. CDR3 DNA: TGTGCCAGTAGTATATCTGGACAGGGAATATTGGGTCAGCCCCAGCATTTT. Protein: CASSISGQGILGQPQHF.

The chain combines TRBV7-2 with TRBJ2-1, with D maybe TRBD2 (6 bases). Germline values: CDR1 SGHTA, CDR2 FQGNSA. The CDR3 sequence is 18 residues long. Trimming removed 1 base at V and 0 bases at J, with 16 bases between. CDR3 bases: TGTGCCAGCAGCTTAGGGGGTATGGCGGGACGCTCCTACAATGAGCAGTTCTTC. It specifies CASSLGGMAGRSYNEQFF.

The chain combines TRBV28 with TRBJ1-1; TRBD1 aligns across 7 bases. The CDR3 totals 14 residues. The trim removed 6 bases at V and 5 bases at J, leaving 9 bases unmatched. The germline V gene has CDR1 MDHEN and CDR2 SYDVKM. Here the CDR3 reads CASSTGVGWTEAFF. The CDR3 DNA reads TGTGCCAGCAGCACAGGGGTAGGGTGGACTGAAGCTTTCTTT.

This sequence joins TRBV7-2 and TRBJ1-2, with D unresolved. Per the germline V gene, CDR1 is SGHTA and CDR2 is FQGNSA. This CDR3 has 12 residues. V was clipped by 5 bases and J by 9 bases, with 13 bases between them. Written as DNA, the CDR3 is TGTGCCAGCAGCCCATCGTTGACGAGCTACACCTTC. This translates into CASSPSLTSYTF.

The chain employs TRBV27 and TRBJ1-6; D may be TRBD1 (6 bases). The V and J ends lost 4 bases and 4 bases respectively, with 8 bases between them. CDR3 size: 14 residues. Germline V gene sequence: CDR1 MNHEY, CDR2 SMNVEV (reference sequence). The CDR3, as DNA: TGTGCCAGCAGTTCCGGACAGTATAATTCACCCCTCCACTTT. Its protein is CASSSGQYNSPLHF.

In DNA form, the CDR3 reads TGTGCCAGCAGTTTCGGGACAGGGGGTGGCTACACCTTC. Translation gives CASSFGTGGGYTF. The rearrangement links TRBV12-3 or TRBV12-4 to TRBJ1-2, with 11 bases aligning to TRBD1. This CDR3 spans 13 amino acids. Losses at the gene ends were 3 bases for V and 7 bases for J; bases not matched to a gene: 1.

The sample holds one count of this clone. This sequence joins TRBV14 and TRBJ1-2; D uncertain. Trimming left V 5 bases short and J 4 bases short, with 20 bases between. The CDR3 spans 16 residues. Germline V gives CDR1 SGHDN, CDR2 FVKESK. This chain's CDR3 is CASSKVTGSTGYGYTF. DNA of the CDR3: TGTGCCAGCAGCAAAGTAACGGGGAGTACGGGCTATGGCTACACCTTC.

This rearrangement joins TRBV3-1 (or the pseudogene TRBV3-2) to TRBJ2-7; 11 nucleotides agree with TRBD2. Per germline, CDR1 LGHDT and CDR2 YNNKEL (reference sequence). V gave up 2 bases and J gave up 2 bases; unmatched junction bases: 2. The CDR3 loop spans 15 amino acids. The CDR3, as DNA: TGTGCCAGCAGCCAACTAGCGGGAGGCCCCTACGAGCAGTACTTC. Amino acids: CASSQLAGGPYEQYF.

The rearrangement joins TRBV28 to TRBJ2-2; TRBD1 matches 9 bases. The V segment lost 8 bases and the J segment 1 base; nucleotides outside the gene matches: 8. The CDR3 length is 16 residues. The germline CDR1 and CDR2 sequences are MDHEN and SYDVKM. CDR3 nucleotide sequence: TGTGCCAGCCGAACAGGGGGCGTGTTGAACACCGGGGAGCTGTTTTTT. Protein sequence: CASRTGGVLNTGELFF.

The V gene is TRBV6-6, the J gene TRBJ2-7; weak D call: TRBD1 (6 bases). V dropped 6 bases and J dropped 0 bases, with 15 bases sitting between them. Germline assignment: CDR1 MNHNY and CDR2 SVGAGI (reference sequence). CDR3 size: 15 residues. The CDR3 sequence is CASSDRFRTSYEQYF. Written as DNA, the CDR3 is TGTGCCAGCAGCGACAGGTTTCGAACCTCCTACGAGCAGTACTTC.

This chain links TRBV7-8 with TRBJ1-2; possible D gene TRBD1, 5 bases. Germline CDR1 SGHVS, CDR2 FQNEAQ. Trimming took 5 bases from V and 1 from J, leaving 11 bases between them. The CDR3 has 14 residues. CDR3 sequence: CASSLLDSNYGYTF. The CDR3 DNA reads TGTGCCAGCAGCCTCCTCGACAGTAACTATGGCTACACCTTC. Variable domain in full (rest from reference TRBV7-8 and TRBJ1-2): GAGVSQSPRYKVAKRGQDVALRCDPISGHVSLFWYQQALGQGPEFLTYFQNEAQLDKSGLPSDRFFAERPEGSVSTLKIQRTQQEDSAVYLCASSLLDSNYGYTFGSGTRLTVV.